Below, 3 T cell receptor beta chains from the same sample are listed, as sequenced in a study of T cell repertoires in cytomegalovirus infection. TCRdb reprocessed the reads via MiXCR and lists one record per CDR3 protein. The sample holds around 450,000 distinct CDR3 sequences; under 40% are singletons and the top ten take approximately 15%. The sequenced sample consisted of PBMCs. Source of these receptors: a human donor in good health (CMV status not recorded). Some clones in this sample may be carry-over from other donors' samples.

The V and J genes are TRBV7-9 and TRBJ2-2, with 7 nucleotides matching TRBD1. CDR1 is SEHNR and CDR2 is FQNEAQ in the germline V gene (reference sequence). Losses at the gene ends were 3 bases for V and 4 bases for J; bases not matched to a gene: 8. The CDR3 length is 16 residues. CDR3 coding DNA: TGTGCCAGCAGCTTTCCAACAGGGGTTGGCACCGGGGAGCTGTTTTTT. Translated: CASSFPTGVGTGELFF.

This clonotype was seen a handful of times. The rearrangement joins TRBV5-4 to TRBJ2-3; D possibly uses TRBD1 or TRBD2 (5 bases each). Between the trimmed V and J ends, which lost 4 bases and 3 bases, there was a span of 18 bases. This CDR3 has 16 amino acids. Germline assignment: CDR1 SGHNT and CDR2 YYREEE (reference sequence). The CDR3 loop reads CASSRDLGSSTDTQYF. In DNA, the CDR3 is TGTGCCAGCAGCCGGGACCTTGGGAGCTCGACAGATACGCAGTATTTT.

The chain has TRBV11-2 and TRBJ1-2, with D perhaps matching TRBD1 (5 bases). V dropped 4 bases and J dropped 4 bases, with 16 bases sitting between them. Germline V lookup: CDR1 SGHAT, CDR2 FQNNGV. This CDR3 contains 15 residues. This CDR3 reads CASSSNNRSPYGYTF. CDR3 DNA sequence: TGTGCCAGCAGCTCCAACAACAGGTCACCCTATGGCTACACCTTC.